This passage covers 15 T cell receptor beta chains from one sample sequenced in a study of T cell responses to AZD1222 COVID-19 vaccine. Using immunoSEQ multiplex PCR, the repertoire was profiled, and TCRdb retains in-frame clones only, with some absent. This sample yields 70,000 to 95,000 clones, of which 85% to 90% are seen a single time; roughly 1.4% belongs to the top ten. This specimen consisted of peripheral blood, obtained 28 days after the second AZD1222 dose. Every receptor here comes from an adult who received the AZD1222 COVID-19 vaccine.

The chain has TRBV13 and TRBJ1-2, with 9 bases that match TRBD1. With V trimmed by 2 bases and J by 6 bases, 4 bases remained unmatched. In germline, CDR1 is PRHDT, CDR2 FYEKMQ (reference sequence). This CDR3 has 14 residues. This chain's CDR3 is CASSLNRGRDGYTF. The CDR3 nucleotides are TGTGCCAGCAGCTTAAACAGGGGGCGCGATGGCTACACCTTC.

The V call is TRBV19, the J call TRBJ2-7, with D maybe TRBD2 (5 bases). The CDR3 length is 14 residues. V was pared by 5 bases and J by 0 bases, with 11 bases between. Per the germline V gene, CDR1 is LNHDA and CDR2 is SQIVND (reference sequence). CDR3 in DNA: TGTGCCAGTAGTGGAGGATTTAGCTCCTACGAGCAGTACTTC. This codes for CASSGGFSSYEQYF.

The rearrangement joins TRBV27 to TRBJ2-5; 10 bases match TRBD2. Germline values: CDR1 MNHEY, CDR2 SMNVEV (reference sequence). This CDR3 comprises 16 residues. The trim removed 1 base at V and 4 bases at J, leaving 6 bases unmatched. DNA of the CDR3: TGTGCCAGCAGTTTATGGGTAGCGGGGGGCCGAGAGACCCAGTACTTC. It is translated as CASSLWVAGGRETQYF.

The chain carries TRBV28 and TRBJ1-5; 9 bases agree with TRBD1. The CDR3 has 15 residues. Germline CDR1 is MDHEN and CDR2 is SYDVKM. V trimming: 6 bases; J trimming: 2 bases; junction bases outside the gene matches: 5. CDR3 bases: TGTGCCAGCAGCCTTGACAGGGGGGGCAATCAGCCCCAGCATTTT. Its protein is CASSLDRGGNQPQHF.

The CDR3 loop reads CASSTLLGFSNQPQHF. DNA of the CDR3: TGTGCCAGTAGTACCTTACTGGGCTTTAGCAATCAGCCCCAGCATTTT. The rearrangement joins TRBV19 to TRBJ1-5; D gene unclear. The V end was cut by 4 bases, the J end by 0 bases, with 13 bases between. The CDR3 loop spans 16 amino acids. The germline gives CDR1 LNHDA, CDR2 SQIVND (reference sequence).

The chain is built from TRBV9 and TRBJ1-5, with D unresolved. The CDR3 contains 14 residues. Trimming left V 3 bases short and J 6 bases short, with 13 bases between. Germline V gene lookup returns CDR1 SGDLS and CDR2 YYNGEE. The CDR3 DNA follows: TGTGCCAGCAGCGCCTACCTTTCTGGTCAGCCCCAGCATTTT. This encodes CASSAYLSGQPQHF.

The J gene is TRBJ2-1, the V gene TRBV3-1 (or the pseudogene TRBV3-2); TRBD2 might be the D (6 bases). There are 13 residues in the CDR3. Germline V lookup: CDR1 LGHDT, CDR2 YNNKEL (reference sequence). Between the trimmed V and J ends, which lost 2 bases and 9 bases, there was a span of 11 bases. The CDR3 DNA reads as TGTGCCAGCAGCCAACACACCGGGAGTGAGCAGTTCTTC. As protein: CASSQHTGSEQFF.

The chain joins TRBV12-3 or TRBV12-4 to TRBJ2-7; D is undetermined. The CDR3 is 11 amino acids. Trimming stripped 2 bases from V and 4 bases from J, with 3 bases between. DNA for the CDR3: TGTGCCAGCAGTTTACCTTACGAGCAGTACTTC. Its protein is CASSLPYEQYF.

The V call is TRBV2, the J call TRBJ1-5, with D perhaps matching TRBD1 (6 bases). V was cut by 6 bases and J by 6 bases, with 15 bases left in between. The CDR3 covers 14 residues. Per germline, CDR1 SNHLY and CDR2 FYNNEI. The CDR3 bases are TGTGCCAGCAGACTAGGGGACAACGGTCAGCCCCAGCATTTT. Its protein product is CASRLGDNGQPQHF.

The rearrangement uses TRBV6-5 and TRBJ2-7; D assignment may be TRBD1 or TRBD2 (5 bases each). Trimming left V 8 bases short and J 3 bases short, with 8 bases between. CDR3 size: 11 residues. Germline V gene lookup returns CDR1 MNHEY and CDR2 SVGAGI. CDR3 residues: CASRDVYEQYF. As DNA, the CDR3 is TGTGCCAGCCGGGACGTCTACGAGCAGTACTTC.

This chain joins TRBV9 and TRBJ1-3; 7 bases are a match to TRBD1. V trimming: 5 bases; J trimming: 0 bases; junction bases outside the gene matches: 2. The CDR3 consists of 14 residues. Looked up from germline, CDR1 is SGDLS and CDR2 is YYNGEE. CDR3 region: CASSTGVSGNTIYF. The CDR3 coding sequence is TGTGCCAGCAGTACAGGGGTCTCTGGAAACACCATATATTTT.

This chain uses TRBV6-2 or TRBV6-3 with TRBJ2-3; D ambiguous. With 2 bases removed from V and 2 bases from J, the gap between germline ends came to 11 bases. CDR1 is MNHEY, CDR2 SVGEGT, per germline. This CDR3 is 15 amino acids long. CDR3 sequence reads: CASSYGLHNTDTQYF. CDR3 nucleotides: TGTGCCAGCAGTTACGGGCTGCACAACACAGATACGCAGTATTTT.

This rearrangement joins TRBV28 to TRBJ1-5; possible D gene TRBD1, 5 bases. Deletions cut 7 bases from V and 5 bases from J, with 9 bases between. Germline V gene sequence: CDR1 MDHEN, CDR2 SYDVKM. This CDR3 comprises 12 residues. The CDR3: CASTRGDQPQHF. DNA of the CDR3: TGTGCCAGCACCCGAGGGGATCAGCCCCAGCATTTT.

The chain recombines TRBV11-2 with TRBJ2-5, with unresolved D. CDR3 length: 13 residues. Trimming stripped 1 base from V and 3 bases from J, with 6 bases between. The germline V gene has CDR1 SGHAT and CDR2 FQNNGV. The CDR3 protein is CASSLAAEETQYF. The DNA for the CDR3 is TGTGCCAGCAGCTTAGCGGCCGAAGAGACCCAGTACTTC.

The chain is built from TRBV24-1 and TRBJ2-3, with D tentatively TRBD1 (6 bases). Germline values: CDR1 KGHDR, CDR2 SFDVKD. This CDR3 region has 13 residues. V dropped 10 bases and J dropped 2 bases, with 12 bases sitting between them. The CDR3: CATRGSSTDTQYF. CDR3 DNA: TGTGCCACTAGGGGGAGTTCCACAGATACGCAGTATTTT.